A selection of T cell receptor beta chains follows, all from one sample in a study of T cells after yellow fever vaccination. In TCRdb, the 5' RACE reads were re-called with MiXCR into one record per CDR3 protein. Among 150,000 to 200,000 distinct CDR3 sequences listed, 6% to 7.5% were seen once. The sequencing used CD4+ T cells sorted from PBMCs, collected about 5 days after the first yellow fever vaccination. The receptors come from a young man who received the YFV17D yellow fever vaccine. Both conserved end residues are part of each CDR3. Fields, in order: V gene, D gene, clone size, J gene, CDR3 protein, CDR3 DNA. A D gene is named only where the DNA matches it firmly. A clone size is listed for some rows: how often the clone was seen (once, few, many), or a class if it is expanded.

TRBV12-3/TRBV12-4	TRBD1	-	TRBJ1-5	CASSSNLGQANQPQHF	TGTGCCAGCAGCTCGAACCTCGGACAGGCCAATCAGCCCCAGCATTTT
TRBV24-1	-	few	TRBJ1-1	CATSDRAGAEAFF	TGTGCCACCAGTGACCGGGCTGGAGCTGAAGCTTTCTTT
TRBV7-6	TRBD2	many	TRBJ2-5	CASSSAGGFGETQYF	TGTGCCAGCAGCTCCGCCGGGGGGTTTGGGGAGACCCAGTACTTC
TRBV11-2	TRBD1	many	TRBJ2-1	CASSPSWDRGLHYSYNEQFF	TGTGCCAGCAGCCCCTCGTGGGACAGGGGGCTTCATTACTCCTACAATGAGCAGTTCTTC
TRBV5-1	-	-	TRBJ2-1	CASSRDGEAYNEQFF	TGCGCCAGCAGCCGGGATGGGGAAGCTTACAATGAGCAGTTCTTC
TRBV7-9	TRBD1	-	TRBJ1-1	CASSPGQVGTEAFF	TGTGCCAGCAGCCCAGGACAGGTCGGCACTGAAGCTTTCTTT
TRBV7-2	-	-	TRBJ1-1	CASSPRVQKAFF	TGTGCCAGCAGCCCCAGGGTCCAAAAAGCTTTCTTT
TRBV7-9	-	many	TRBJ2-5	CASSLNWETQYF	TGTGCCAGCAGCTTAAATTGGGAGACCCAGTACTTC
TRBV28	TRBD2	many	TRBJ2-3	CASSLSSGGAGDTQYF	TGTGCCAGCAGTTTATCTAGCGGGGGGGCCGGGGATACGCAGTATTTT
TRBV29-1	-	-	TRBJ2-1	CSVGQGGNEQFF	TGCAGCGTTGGACAGGGAGGCAATGAGCAGTTCTTC
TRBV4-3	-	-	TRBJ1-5	CASSQDGLLNQPQHF	TGCGCCAGCAGCCAAGATGGGCTACTCAATCAGCCCCAGCATTTT
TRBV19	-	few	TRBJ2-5	CASSMIGTPSETQYF	TGTGCCAGTAGTATGATCGGGACGCCTTCGGAGACCCAGTACTTC
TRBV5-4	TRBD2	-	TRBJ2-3	CATLAGGMDTQYF	TGTGCCACATTAGCGGGGGGAATGGATACGCAGTATTTT
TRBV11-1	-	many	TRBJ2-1	CASSLGAINEQFF	TGTGCCAGCAGCTTGGGTGCAATCAATGAGCAGTTCTTC
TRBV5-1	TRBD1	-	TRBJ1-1	CASSHGTGDMNTEAFF	TGCGCCAGCAGCCACGGGACAGGGGACATGAACACTGAAGCTTTCTTT
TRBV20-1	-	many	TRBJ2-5	CSVRASLSETQYF	TGCAGTGTGAGGGCTAGCCTATCAGAGACCCAGTACTTC
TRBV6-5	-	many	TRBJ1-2	CASSRGFSWRLYGYTF	TGTGCCAGCAGTAGGGGGTTTTCCTGGCGTCTATATGGCTACACCTTC
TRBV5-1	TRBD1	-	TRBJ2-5	CASSAGDSVGETQYF	TGCGCCAGCTCCGCCGGGGACAGCGTAGGAGAGACCCAGTACTTC
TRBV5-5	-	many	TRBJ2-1	CASSLGLVGSYNEQFF	TGTGCCAGCAGCTTGGGACTGGTAGGATCCTACAATGAGCAGTTCTTC
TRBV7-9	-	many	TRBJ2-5	CASSLSPRGETQYF	TGTGCCAGCAGCTTATCGCCCAGGGGTGAGACCCAGTACTTC
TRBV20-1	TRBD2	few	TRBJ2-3	CSAREYGTSGDFTDTQYF	TGCAGTGCTAGAGAGTATGGGACTAGCGGGGACTTCACAGATACGCAGTATTTT
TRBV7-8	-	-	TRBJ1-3	CASSFRWTPSSGNTIYF	TGTGCCAGCAGCTTCAGATGGACACCGAGCTCTGGAAACACCATATATTTT
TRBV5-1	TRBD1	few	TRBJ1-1	CASSFFGQGEAFF	TGCGCCAGCAGCTTCTTCGGACAGGGGGAAGCTTTCTTT
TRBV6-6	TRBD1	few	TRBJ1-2	CASSQDRVGYTF	TGTGCCAGCAGTCAGGACAGGGTCGGCTACACCTTC
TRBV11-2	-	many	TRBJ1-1	CASSLDRGKAFF	TGTGCCAGCAGCTTAGATAGAGGCAAAGCTTTCTTT
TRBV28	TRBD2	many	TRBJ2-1	CASIQAGGYNEQFF	TGTGCCAGCATCCAAGCGGGGGGCTACAATGAGCAGTTCTTC
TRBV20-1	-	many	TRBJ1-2	CSAPRQIYGYTF	TGCAGTGCTCCACGACAGATCTATGGCTACACCTTC
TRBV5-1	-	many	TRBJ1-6	CASSLAGPENNSPLHF	TGCGCCAGCAGCTTGGCCGGTCCAGAAAATAATTCACCCCTCCACTTT
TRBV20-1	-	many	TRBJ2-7	CSARDRQGWVYEQYF	TGCAGTGCTAGAGATCGGCAGGGCTGGGTCTACGAGCAGTACTTC
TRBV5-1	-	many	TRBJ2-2	CASSSDGYTGELFF	TGCGCCAGCAGCTCGGACGGGTACACCGGGGAGCTGTTTTTT
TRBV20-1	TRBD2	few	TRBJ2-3	CSARRSSGARDTQYF	TGCAGTGCTAGACGGTCTAGCGGGGCGCGAGATACGCAGTATTTT
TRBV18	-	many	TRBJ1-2	CASSPTEGLGSYGYTF	TGTGCCAGCTCACCAACGGAGGGGCTCGGTAGCTATGGCTACACCTTC
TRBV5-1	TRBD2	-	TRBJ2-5	CASSFLAGGQETQYF	TGCGCCAGCAGCTTTCTAGCGGGGGGGCAAGAGACCCAGTACTTC
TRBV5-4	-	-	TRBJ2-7	CASSLGQASYEQYF	TGTGCCAGCAGCTTAGGCCAGGCGTCCTACGAGCAGTACTTC
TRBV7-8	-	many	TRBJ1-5	CASSLDVSNQPQHF	TGTGCCAGCAGCTTAGACGTTAGCAATCAGCCCCAGCATTTT
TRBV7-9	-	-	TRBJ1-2	CASSLRTGEYGYTF	TGTGCCAGCAGCTTAAGGACGGGGGAATATGGCTACACCTTC
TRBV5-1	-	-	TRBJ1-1	CASSGGSLTEDFF	TGCGCCAGCAGCGGGGGGAGTTTGACTGAAGATTTCTTT
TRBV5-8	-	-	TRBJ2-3	CAMSPGGTDTQYF	TGTGCCATGAGCCCCGGGGGAACAGATACGCAGTATTTT
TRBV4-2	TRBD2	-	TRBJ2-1	CASSQDPAGGYNEQFF	TGTGCCAGCAGCCAAGATCCAGCGGGGGGGTACAATGAGCAGTTCTTC
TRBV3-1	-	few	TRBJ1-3	CASSPRTVGNTIYF	TGTGCCAGCAGCCCTCGGACAGTCGGAAACACCATATATTTT
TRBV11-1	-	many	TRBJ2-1	CASSFPRWGSLKYNEQFF	TGTGCCAGCAGCTTCCCTAGGTGGGGGTCCCTGAAGTACAATGAGCAGTTCTTC
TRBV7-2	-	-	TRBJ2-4	CASSLALAKNIQYF	TGTGCCAGCAGCTTAGCGCTAGCCAAAAACATTCAGTACTTC
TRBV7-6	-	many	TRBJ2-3	CASSLRERTDTQYF	TGTGCCAGCAGCTTACGGGAGCGCACAGATACGCAGTATTTT
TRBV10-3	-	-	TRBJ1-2	CAISGLQESSYGYTF	TGTGCCATCAGTGGTCTACAGGAGAGTTCTTATGGCTACACCTTC
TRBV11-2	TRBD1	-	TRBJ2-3	CASSSDRGSWGSDTQYF	TGTGCCAGCAGTTCGGACAGGGGGTCTTGGGGGTCAGATACGCAGTATTTT
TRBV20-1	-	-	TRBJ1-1	CSARTFTEAFF	TGCAGTGCCAGGACCTTCACTGAAGCTTTCTTT
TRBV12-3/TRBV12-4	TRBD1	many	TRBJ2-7	CASTGQGANYEQYF	TGTGCCAGCACCGGACAGGGGGCGAATTACGAGCAGTACTTC
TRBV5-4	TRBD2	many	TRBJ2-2	CASSLEGASGGANTGELFF	TGTGCCAGCAGCTTGGAGGGGGCTAGCGGGGGCGCGAACACCGGGGAGCTGTTTTTT
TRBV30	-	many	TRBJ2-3	CAWRSSYSTDTQYF	TGTGCCTGGAGGTCCAGCTATAGCACAGATACGCAGTATTTT
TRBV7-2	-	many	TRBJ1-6	CASSLNNSPLHF	TGTGCCAGCAGCTTAAATAATTCACCCCTCCACTTT
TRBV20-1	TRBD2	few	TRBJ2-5	CSPAGGTETQYF	TGCAGTCCAGCGGGGGGCACAGAGACCCAGTACTTC
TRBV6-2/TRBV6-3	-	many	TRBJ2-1	CASSSLTDNYNEQFF	TGTGCCAGCAGTTCATTAACGGACAATTACAATGAGCAGTTCTTC
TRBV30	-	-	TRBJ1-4	CAAPTEAGEKLFF	TGTGCCGCCCCGACGGAGGCGGGGGAAAAACTGTTTTTT
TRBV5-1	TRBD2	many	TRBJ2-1	CASSLALAGGGDEQFF	TGCGCCAGCAGCTTGGCCCTAGCGGGGGGCGGAGATGAGCAGTTCTTC